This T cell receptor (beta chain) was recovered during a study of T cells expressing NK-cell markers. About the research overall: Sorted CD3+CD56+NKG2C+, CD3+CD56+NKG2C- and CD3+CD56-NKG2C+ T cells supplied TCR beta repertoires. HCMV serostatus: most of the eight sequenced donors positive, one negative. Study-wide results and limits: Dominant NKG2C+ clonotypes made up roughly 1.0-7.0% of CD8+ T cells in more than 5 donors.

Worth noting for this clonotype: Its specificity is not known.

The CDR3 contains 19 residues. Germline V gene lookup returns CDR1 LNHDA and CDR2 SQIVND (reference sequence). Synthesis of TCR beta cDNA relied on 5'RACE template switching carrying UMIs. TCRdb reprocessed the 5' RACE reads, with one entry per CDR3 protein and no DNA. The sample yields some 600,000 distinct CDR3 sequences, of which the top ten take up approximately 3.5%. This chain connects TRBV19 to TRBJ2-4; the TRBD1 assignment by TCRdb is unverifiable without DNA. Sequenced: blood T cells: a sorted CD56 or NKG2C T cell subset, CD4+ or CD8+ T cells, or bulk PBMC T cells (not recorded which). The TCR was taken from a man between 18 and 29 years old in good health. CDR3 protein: CASSIGLAEGEGSKVIQYF. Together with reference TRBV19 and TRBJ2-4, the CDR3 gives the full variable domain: DGGITQSPKYLFRKEGQNVTLSCEQNLNHDAMYWYRQDPGQGLRLIYYSQIVNDFQKGDIAEGYSVSREKKESFPLTVTSAQKNPTAFYLCASSIGLAEGEGSKVIQYFGAGTRLSVL.